These 9 T cell receptor beta chains share one sample of origin, sequenced in a study of shared T cell receptors in the human thymus. The data were produced by immunoSEQ multiplex PCR, yet TCRdb's version contains in-frame clones alone and is incomplete. The table has hundreds of thousands of clones, roughly 86% seen once. The same data also contributed to another study, on human thymus T cells.

The sequenced sample was thymocytes. The receptors were gathered from a boy under three years old with a congenital heart defect.

This chain connects TRBV5-6 to TRBJ2-1; 10 bases are a match to TRBD2. Germline V gene lookup returns CDR1 SGHDT and CDR2 YYEEEE. Trimming removed 4 bases from V and 9 bases from J; junction bases left unmatched: 4. This CDR3 region has 13 residues. The CDR3 protein is CASSLWTSGEQFF. In nucleotides, the CDR3 is TGTGCCAGCAGCCTATGGACTAGCGGTGAGCAGTTCTTC.

The chain combines TRBV11-2 with TRBJ2-2; TRBD1 aligns across 9 bases. This CDR3 has 16 amino acids. CDR1 is SGHAT and CDR2 is FQNNGV in the germline V gene. Trimming at V came to 8 bases and at J to 5 bases, leaving 12 bases not matched to a gene. CDR3 nucleotide sequence: TGTGCCAGCGTTGGGGGTACAGGGGGCGGGACCGGGGAGCTGTTTTTT. The encoded protein is CASVGGTGGGTGELFF.

This chain links TRBV19 with TRBJ2-3, with D possibly TRBD2 on 5 matching bases. Between the trimmed V and J ends, which lost 6 bases and 0 bases, there was a span of 7 bases. The CDR3 contains 13 residues. Germline CDR1 is LNHDA and CDR2 is SQIVND (reference sequence). The CDR3 DNA reads as TGTGCCAGTAGAGCGGATAGCACAGATACGCAGTATTTT. It codes for CASRADSTDTQYF.

The V gene is TRBV4-1, the J gene TRBJ1-1, with 9 bases matching TRBD1. V was clipped by 4 bases and J by 6 bases; unmatched bases: 9. The CDR3 spans 15 residues. Germline V gene sequence: CDR1 MGHRA, CDR2 YSYEKL. The CDR3 bases are TGCGCCAGCAGCCTCCACAGGGGGCGGGATTCTGAAGCTTTCTTT. Protein: CASSLHRGRDSEAFF.

Only one count was recorded for this clone. The chain couples TRBV28 to TRBJ2-5; tentatively, D is TRBD1 (6 bases). Trimming took off 3 bases at V and 4 bases at J, with 15 bases between the two ends. The CDR3 is 15 residues long. Germline V gene data show CDR1 as MDHEN and CDR2 as SYDVKM. The CDR3 spells CASSFPTGYRETQYF. As DNA, the CDR3 is TGTGCCAGCAGTTTCCCCACAGGGTATAGAGAGACCCAGTACTTC.

The gene calls are TRBV28 and TRBJ2-2; TRBD1 matches 7 bases. The CDR3 length is 17 residues. Germline values: CDR1 MDHEN, CDR2 SYDVKM. The trim removed 5 bases at V and 2 bases at J, leaving 11 bases unmatched. The CDR3 DNA sequence: TGTGCCAGCAGTCCCCCCGACAGGGTTCGAAACACCGGGGAGCTGTTTTTT. This codes for CASSPPDRVRNTGELFF.

A single count supports this clone. The V gene is TRBV7-9, the J gene TRBJ2-2; 7 bases line up with TRBD1. The CDR3 is 15 residues long. Germline V lookup: CDR1 SEHNR, CDR2 FQNEAQ (reference sequence). In DNA, the CDR3 is TGTGCAGACAACGCAGGGGGTTCCAACACCGGGGAGCTGTTTTTT. Protein product: CADNAGGSNTGELFF.

The J gene is TRBJ1-5, the V gene TRBV2; no clear D. Germline assignment: CDR1 SNHLY and CDR2 FYNNEI. The CDR3 runs to 15 residues. V was clipped by 3 bases and J by 0 bases, with 9 bases between them. The CDR3 bases are TGTGCCAGCAGTGACGGCAGACATAGCAATCAGCCCCAGCATTTT. This codes for CASSDGRHSNQPQHF.

The chain combines TRBV18 with TRBJ1-4; D is possibly TRBD1 (5 bases). The germline gives CDR1 KGHSH, CDR2 LQKENI. The CDR3 totals 15 residues. V dropped 3 bases and J dropped 6 bases, with 14 bases sitting between them. The chain's CDR3 is CASSPRGGPDEKLFF. In DNA, the CDR3 is TGTGCCAGCTCACCTCGGGGGGGACCCGATGAAAAACTGTTTTTT.